This TCR beta chain emerged from a study of blood T cell repertoires in COVID-19. At the level of the study: Samples came from the United States, Italy and Spain, spanning acute and convalescent COVID-19. Sample material is recorded as cDNA or gDNA derived from T cells, B-cell-depleted T cells, or PBMCs.

As originally analysed: Scientists estimated how many nucleated cells there were by amplifying reference gene primers. Here immunoSEQ multiplex PCR was the method, and the copy in TCRdb shows in-frame clones only, minus some. V and J calls and clone size are copied from that table; D and trimming were computed from the DNA. The table shows roughly 88,000 clones, with about four fifths occurring only once. Germline lookup yields CDR1 SQVTM and CDR2 ANQGSEA. The J segment lost 6 bases and the V segment lost 3 bases, leaving 19 bases of the junction unmatched. The CDR3 contains 19 residues. The sequence derives from a woman of 80 years or more with acute or convalescent COVID-19. This rearrangement joins TRBV29-1 to TRBJ2-3, with 12 bases identical to TRBD2. Sequences were obtained from peripheral blood. In DNA form, the CDR3 reads TGCAGCGTTGACGCGGCTAGCGGGGGGGCTGCGGAACCAACCGATACGCAGTATTTT. Residues: CSVDAASGGAAEPTDTQYF.